This T cell receptor beta chain was obtained from a study of cytomegalovirus exposure and HLA in healthy donors. The CDR3 has 11 amino acids. V lost 3 bases and J 10 bases, leaving 10 bases between the germline ends. Germline V gene sequence: CDR1 DFQATT, CDR2 SNEGSKA (reference sequence). TCRdb keeps only in-frame clones here, not all; method: immunoSEQ multiplex PCR. The sample has around 74,000 clones; 85% are singletons. The chain recombines TRBV20-1 with TRBJ2-1; no reliable D call. This clonotype originated in a man in his thirties or forties in good health and CMV-seronegative. Sequencing used PBMCs. As DNA, the CDR3 is TGCAGTGCTAGTCAGGTTAGGGAGCAGTTCTTC. As protein: CSASQVREQFF.